A single sample gave rise to the 2 T cell receptor beta chains below, sequenced in a study of OX40 agonist ivuxolimab in advanced cancers. Assay used: immunoSEQ multiplex PCR; TCRdb lists only in-frame clones, some missing. The sample holds around 68,000 clones, around 93% seen once. Source: CD4+ or CD8+ T cells sorted from blood, taken in a trial of the OX40 agonist ivuxolimab. These receptors were obtained from an adult with an advanced solid tumor such as melanoma, head and neck, liver or kidney cancer.

V gene TRBV6-6 combines with J gene TRBJ2-7; D gene ambiguous. Germline CDR1 and CDR2: MNHNY and SVGAGI (reference sequence). The CDR3 contains 11 residues. V lost 7 bases to trimming and J lost 7 bases, with 11 bases between them. The CDR3 reads CASTASGEQYF. The CDR3 nucleotides are TGTGCCAGCACGGCATCCGGGGAGCAGTACTTC.

The V and J genes are TRBV23-1 and TRBJ1-6; 9 bases are a match to TRBD1. TRBV23-1 qualifies as an ORF whose function is uncertain. This CDR3 spans 17 amino acids. Losses at the gene ends were 2 bases for V and 3 bases for J; bases not matched to a gene: 5. The CDR3 reads CASSQSGTGSYNSPLHF. The CDR3 nucleotides are TGCGCCAGCAGTCAAAGTGGGACAGGGAGCTATAATTCACCCCTCCACTTT.